This TCR beta chain was found in a study of beta chain features in type 1 diabetes. This CDR3 is built from 13 residues. J was trimmed by 6 bases and V by 6 bases; bases with no gene match: 3. In germline, CDR1 is KGHSH, CDR2 LQKENI. As concerns this clone: Antigen unknown.

The study's findings and limits: Cells expressing TCR highly could be over-represented by cDNA sequencing. The naive, central memory and Treg TCRB repertoires showed an apparent similarity that was greater among patients than among healthy donors. Although PCR might favor shorter templates, it would do so equally in patients and controls.

What was sequenced were expressed TCRB transcripts, since all of the isolated RNA had been reverse transcribed. Data came from immunoSEQ multiplex PCR; TCRdb stores just in-frame clones and leaves some out. The repertoire holds under 450,000 clones, with around 13% as singletons. The V and J genes are TRBV18 and TRBJ2-3, with 10 positions matching TRBD1. The specimen sequenced was naive CD4+ T cells from blood. The receptor's source is a man younger than 45 in good health. The CDR3 spells CASSQTGGDTQYF. DNA of the CDR3: TGTGCCAGCTCTCAGACAGGGGGCGATACGCAGTATTTT.